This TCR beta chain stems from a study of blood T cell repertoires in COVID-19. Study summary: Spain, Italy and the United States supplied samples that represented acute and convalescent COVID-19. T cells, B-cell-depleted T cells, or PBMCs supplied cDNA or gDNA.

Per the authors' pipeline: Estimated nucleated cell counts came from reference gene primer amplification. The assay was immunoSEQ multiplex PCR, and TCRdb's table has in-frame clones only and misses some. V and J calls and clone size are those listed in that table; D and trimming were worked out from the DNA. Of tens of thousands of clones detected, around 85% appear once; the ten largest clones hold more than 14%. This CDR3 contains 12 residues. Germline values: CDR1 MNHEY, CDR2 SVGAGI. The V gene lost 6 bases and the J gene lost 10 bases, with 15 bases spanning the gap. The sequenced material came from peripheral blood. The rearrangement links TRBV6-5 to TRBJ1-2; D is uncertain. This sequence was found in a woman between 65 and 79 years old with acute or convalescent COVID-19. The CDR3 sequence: CASRNPILSYTF. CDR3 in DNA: TGTGCCAGCAGGAATCCAATACTATCCTACACCTTC.